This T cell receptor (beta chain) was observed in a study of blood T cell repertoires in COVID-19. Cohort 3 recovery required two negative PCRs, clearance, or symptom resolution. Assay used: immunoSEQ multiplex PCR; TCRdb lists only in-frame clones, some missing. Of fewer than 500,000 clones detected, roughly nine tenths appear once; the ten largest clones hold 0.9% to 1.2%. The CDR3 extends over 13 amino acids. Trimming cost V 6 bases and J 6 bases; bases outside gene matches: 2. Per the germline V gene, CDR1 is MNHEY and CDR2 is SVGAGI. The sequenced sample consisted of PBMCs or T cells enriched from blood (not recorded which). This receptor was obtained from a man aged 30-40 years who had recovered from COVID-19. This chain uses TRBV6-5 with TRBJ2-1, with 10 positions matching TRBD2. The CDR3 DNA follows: TGTGCCAGCAGATCTAGCGGGAGCAATGAGCAGTTCTTC. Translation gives CASRSSGSNEQFF.